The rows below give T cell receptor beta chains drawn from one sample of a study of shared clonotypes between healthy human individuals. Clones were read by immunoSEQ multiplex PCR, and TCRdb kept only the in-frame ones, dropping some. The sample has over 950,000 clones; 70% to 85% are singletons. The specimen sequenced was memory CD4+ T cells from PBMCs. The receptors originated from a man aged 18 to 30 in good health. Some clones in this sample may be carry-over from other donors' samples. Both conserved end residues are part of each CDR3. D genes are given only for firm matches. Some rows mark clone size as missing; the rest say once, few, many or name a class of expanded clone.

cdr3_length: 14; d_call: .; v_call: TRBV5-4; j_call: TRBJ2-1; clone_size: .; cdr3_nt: TGTGCCAGCAGCTTGTCCAGCGAGTACAATGAGCAGTTCTTC; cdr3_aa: CASSLSSEYNEQFF
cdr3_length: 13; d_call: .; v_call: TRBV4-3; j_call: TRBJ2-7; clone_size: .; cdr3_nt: TGCGCCAGCAGCCGCATTAGAGGCTACGAGCAGTACTTC; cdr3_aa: CASSRIRGYEQYF
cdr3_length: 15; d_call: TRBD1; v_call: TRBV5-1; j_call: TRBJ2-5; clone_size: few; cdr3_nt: TGCGCCAGCAGCTTGGTCGACAGGGGGCGTGAGACCCAGTACTTC; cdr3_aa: CASSLVDRGRETQYF
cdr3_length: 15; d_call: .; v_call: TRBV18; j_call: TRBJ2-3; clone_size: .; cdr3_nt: TGTGCCAGCTCACCAGGGGCCGGCCCCACAGATACGCAGTATTTT; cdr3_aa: CASSPGAGPTDTQYF
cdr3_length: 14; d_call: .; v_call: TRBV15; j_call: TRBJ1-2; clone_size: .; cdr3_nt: TGTGCCACCAGCAGAGATCTAGGACAGAGGTCCCACACCTTC; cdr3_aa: CATSRDLGQRSHTF
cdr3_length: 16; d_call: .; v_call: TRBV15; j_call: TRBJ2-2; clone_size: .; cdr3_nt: TGTGCCACCAGCAGAGAAGTGGGAGTCCTCACCGGGGAGCTGTTTTTT; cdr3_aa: CATSREVGVLTGELFF
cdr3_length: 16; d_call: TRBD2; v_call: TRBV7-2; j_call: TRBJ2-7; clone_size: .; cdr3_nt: TGTGCCAGCAGCGAGACCGGGACTAGCGTCGGCTACGAGCAGTACTTC; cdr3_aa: CASSETGTSVGYEQYF
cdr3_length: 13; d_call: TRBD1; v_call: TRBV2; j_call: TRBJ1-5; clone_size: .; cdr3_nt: TGTGCCAGCTGGACAGGGGGCAATCAGCCCCAGCATTTT; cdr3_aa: CASWTGGNQPQHF
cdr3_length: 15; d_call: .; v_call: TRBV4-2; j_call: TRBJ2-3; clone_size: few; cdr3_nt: TGTGCCAGCAGCCGTGGTGGCGAAAGCACAGATACGCAGTATTTT; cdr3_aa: CASSRGGESTDTQYF
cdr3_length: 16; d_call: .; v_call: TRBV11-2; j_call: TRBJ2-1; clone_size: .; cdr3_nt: TGTGCCAGCAGCTTGATAGGGAGGCAGTCCTACAATGAGCAGTTCTTC; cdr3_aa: CASSLIGRQSYNEQFF
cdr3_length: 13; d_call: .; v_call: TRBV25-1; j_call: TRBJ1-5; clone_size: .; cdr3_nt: TGTGCCAGCAGTGAGGTGGGCAATCAGCCCCAGCATTTT; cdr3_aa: CASSEVGNQPQHF
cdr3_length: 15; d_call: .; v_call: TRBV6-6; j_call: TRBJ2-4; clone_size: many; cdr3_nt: TGTGCCAGCAGTGCACAGGGCTTAGCCAAAAACATTCAGTACTTC; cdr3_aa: CASSAQGLAKNIQYF
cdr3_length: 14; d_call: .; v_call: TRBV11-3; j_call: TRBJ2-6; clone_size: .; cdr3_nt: TGTGCCAGCAGTCCGAACTCTGGGGCCAACGTCCTGACTTTC; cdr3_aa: CASSPNSGANVLTF
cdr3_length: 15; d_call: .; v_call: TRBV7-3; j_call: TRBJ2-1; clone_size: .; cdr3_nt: TGTGCCAGCAGCTTACAGGACCCCTTGAGCGGTGAGCAGTTCTTC; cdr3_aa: CASSLQDPLSGEQFF
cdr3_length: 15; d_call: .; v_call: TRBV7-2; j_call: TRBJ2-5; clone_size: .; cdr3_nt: TGTGCCAGCAGCTTAGTTGGACGGAGCCAAGAGACCCAGTACTTC; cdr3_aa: CASSLVGRSQETQYF
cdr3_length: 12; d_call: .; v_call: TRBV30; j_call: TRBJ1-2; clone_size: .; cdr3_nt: TGTGCCTGGAGTGATGGAACCTCCGGATACACCTTC; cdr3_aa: CAWSDGTSGYTF
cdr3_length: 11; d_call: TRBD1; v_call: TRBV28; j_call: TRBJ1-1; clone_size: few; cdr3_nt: TGTGCCAGCTTCGACAGGGAGGAAGCTTTCTTT; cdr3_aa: CASFDREEAFF
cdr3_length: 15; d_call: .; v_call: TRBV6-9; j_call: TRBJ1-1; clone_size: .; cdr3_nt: TGTGCCAGCAGTTCTGACGACAGGACGTACACTGAAGCTTTCTTT; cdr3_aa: CASSSDDRTYTEAFF
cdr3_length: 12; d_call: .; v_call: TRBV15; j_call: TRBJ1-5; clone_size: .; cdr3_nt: TGTGCCACCAGCGTCGGGAGGCAGCCCCAGCATTTT; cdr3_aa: CATSVGRQPQHF
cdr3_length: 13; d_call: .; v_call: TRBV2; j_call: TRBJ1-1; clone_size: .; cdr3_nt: TGTGCCAGCAGGGGAACAGTGAACACTGAAGCTTTCTTT; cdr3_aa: CASRGTVNTEAFF
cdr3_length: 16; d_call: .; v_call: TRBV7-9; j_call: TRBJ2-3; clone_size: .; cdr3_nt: TGTGCCAGCAGCCCCTTGGGGGGGCTAACCCAAGATACGCAGTATTTT; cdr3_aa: CASSPLGGLTQDTQYF
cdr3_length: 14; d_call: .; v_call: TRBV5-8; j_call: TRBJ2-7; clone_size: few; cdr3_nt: TGTGCCAGCAGTCGGGCAGGGACAACCTACGAGCAGTACTTC; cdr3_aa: CASSRAGTTYEQYF
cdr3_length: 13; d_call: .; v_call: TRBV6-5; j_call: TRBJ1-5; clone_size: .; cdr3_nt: TGTGCCAGCAGGAAGGACGGTAATCAGCCCCAGCATTTT; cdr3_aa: CASRKDGNQPQHF
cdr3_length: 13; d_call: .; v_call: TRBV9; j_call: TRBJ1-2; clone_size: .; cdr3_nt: TGTGCCAGCAGCGTAGCTCCGGGGTACGGCTACACCTTC; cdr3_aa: CASSVAPGYGYTF
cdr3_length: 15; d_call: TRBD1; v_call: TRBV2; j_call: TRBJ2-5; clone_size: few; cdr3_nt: TGTGCCAGCAGTGAGAGGGGGCAGGGCCAAGAGACCCAGTACTTC; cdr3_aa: CASSERGQGQETQYF
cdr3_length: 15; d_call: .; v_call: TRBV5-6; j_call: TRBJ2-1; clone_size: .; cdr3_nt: TGTGCCAGCAGCATAGGAACAAGCTCCTACAATGAGCAGTTCTTC; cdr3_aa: CASSIGTSSYNEQFF
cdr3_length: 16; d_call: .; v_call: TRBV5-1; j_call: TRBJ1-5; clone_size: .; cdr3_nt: TGCGCCAGCAGTCGAGAGGGTATCGGTGGTGGCCAGCCCCAGCATTTT; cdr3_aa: CASSREGIGGGQPQHF
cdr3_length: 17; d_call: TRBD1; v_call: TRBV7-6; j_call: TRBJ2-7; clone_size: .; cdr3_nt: TGTGCCAGCAGCCCAGGACTGGCAGGGGGCAAGTCCTACGAGCAGTACTTC; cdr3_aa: CASSPGLAGGKSYEQYF
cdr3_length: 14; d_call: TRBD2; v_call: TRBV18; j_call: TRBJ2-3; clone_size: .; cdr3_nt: TGTGCCAGCTCACAGCGGGAGGGGGCAGATACGCAGTATTTT; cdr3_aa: CASSQREGADTQYF
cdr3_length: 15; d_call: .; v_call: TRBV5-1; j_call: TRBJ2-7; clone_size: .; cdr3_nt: TGCGCCAGCAGCTTGGCCTCAGGGTCTACCTACGAGCAGTACTTC; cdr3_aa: CASSLASGSTYEQYF
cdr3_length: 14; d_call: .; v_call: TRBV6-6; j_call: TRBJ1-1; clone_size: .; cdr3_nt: TGTGCCAGCTCCTCAAGGGCAGGGAACACTGAAGCTTTCTTT; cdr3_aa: CASSSRAGNTEAFF
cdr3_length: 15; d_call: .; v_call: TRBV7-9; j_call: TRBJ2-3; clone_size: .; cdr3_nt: TGTGCCAGCAGCTTTTACCGCGTGACAAGAGATACGCAGTATTTT; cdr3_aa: CASSFYRVTRDTQYF
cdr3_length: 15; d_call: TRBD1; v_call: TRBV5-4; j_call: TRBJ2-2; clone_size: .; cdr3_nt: TGTGCCAGCAGCCCTCCGGGACAGCCCACCGGGGAGCTGTTTTTT; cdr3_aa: CASSPPGQPTGELFF
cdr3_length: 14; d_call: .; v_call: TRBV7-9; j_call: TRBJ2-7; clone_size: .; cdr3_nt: TGTGCCAGCAGCTATTCGGGCGGCTCCTACGAGCAGCACTTC; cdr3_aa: CASSYSGGSYEQHF
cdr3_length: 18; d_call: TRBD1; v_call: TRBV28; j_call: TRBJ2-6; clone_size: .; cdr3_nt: TGTGCCAGCAGCCCAGCTGGGCAGGGGGCGGCTGGGGCCAACGTCCTGACTTTC; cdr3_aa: CASSPAGQGAAGANVLTF
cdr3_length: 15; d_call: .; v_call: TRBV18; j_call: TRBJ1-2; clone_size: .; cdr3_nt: TGTGCCAGCTCACCACCAGTGGGGGGTGACTATGGCTACACCTTC; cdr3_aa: CASSPPVGGDYGYTF
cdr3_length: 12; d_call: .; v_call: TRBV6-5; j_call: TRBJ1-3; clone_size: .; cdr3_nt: TGTGCCAGCAGGGGTGGTGTCGACACCATATATTTT; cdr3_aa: CASRGGVDTIYF
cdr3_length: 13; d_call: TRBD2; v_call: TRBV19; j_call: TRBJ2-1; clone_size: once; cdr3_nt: TGTGCCAGTAACGGACTAGCCGACAATGAGCAGTTCTTC; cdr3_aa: CASNGLADNEQFF
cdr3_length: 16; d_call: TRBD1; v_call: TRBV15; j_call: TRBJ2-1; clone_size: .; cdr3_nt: TGTGCCACCAGCAGCCGCCGGGACAGGGGCGGCAATGAGCAGTTCTTC; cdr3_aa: CATSSRRDRGGNEQFF
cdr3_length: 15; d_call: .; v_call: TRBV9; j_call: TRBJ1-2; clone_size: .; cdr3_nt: TGTGCCAGCAGCGTAGCGGTAGGGTTGAGCTATGGCTACACCTTC; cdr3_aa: CASSVAVGLSYGYTF
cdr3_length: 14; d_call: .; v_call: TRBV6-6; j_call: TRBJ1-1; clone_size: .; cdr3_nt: TGTGCCAGCAGTTACCTCGCAAGGGACACTGAAGCTTTCTTT; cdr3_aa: CASSYLARDTEAFF
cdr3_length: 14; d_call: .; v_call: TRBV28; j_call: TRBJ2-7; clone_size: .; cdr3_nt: TGTGCCAGCAGTCGCCTTGGTCGGACCTACGAGCAGTACTTC; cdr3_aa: CASSRLGRTYEQYF
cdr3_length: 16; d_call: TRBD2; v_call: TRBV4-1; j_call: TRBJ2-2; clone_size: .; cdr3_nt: TGCGCCAGCAGCCGGAGACTAGCGGGAGGGGTCGGGGAGCTGTTTTTT; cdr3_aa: CASSRRLAGGVGELFF
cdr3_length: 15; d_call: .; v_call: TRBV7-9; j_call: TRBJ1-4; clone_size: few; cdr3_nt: TGTGCCAGCAGCTTAGTCACAGGGTCAAATGAAAAACTGTTTTTT; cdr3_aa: CASSLVTGSNEKLFF
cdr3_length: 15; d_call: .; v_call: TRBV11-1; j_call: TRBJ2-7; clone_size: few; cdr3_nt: TGTGCCAGCAGCCTGAGGGCTAGTCGTTTATACGAGCAGTACTTC; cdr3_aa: CASSLRASRLYEQYF
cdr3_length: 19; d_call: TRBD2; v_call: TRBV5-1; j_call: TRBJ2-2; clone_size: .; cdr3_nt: TGCGCCAGCAGCGGGACTAGCGGGAGGGACTACACGAACACCGGGGAGCTGTTTTTT; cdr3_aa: CASSGTSGRDYTNTGELFF
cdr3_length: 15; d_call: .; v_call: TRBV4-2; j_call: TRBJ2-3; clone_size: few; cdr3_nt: TGTGCCAGCAGCCAAACGACGGTTCGCACAGATACGCAGTATTTT; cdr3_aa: CASSQTTVRTDTQYF
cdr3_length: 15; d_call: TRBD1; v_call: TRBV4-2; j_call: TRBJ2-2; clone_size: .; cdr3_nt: TGTGCCAGCAGCTCTGGGACAGCGAACACCGGGGAGCTGTTTTTT; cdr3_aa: CASSSGTANTGELFF
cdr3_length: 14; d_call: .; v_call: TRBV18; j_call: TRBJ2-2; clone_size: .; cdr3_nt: TGTGCCAGCTCACCACCGTCCAGCTCCGGGGAGCTGTTTTTT; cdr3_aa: CASSPPSSSGELFF
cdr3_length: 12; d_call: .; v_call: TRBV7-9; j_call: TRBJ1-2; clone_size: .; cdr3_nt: TGTGCCAGCAGCCACAGTATGGGTGGCTACACCTTC; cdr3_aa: CASSHSMGGYTF
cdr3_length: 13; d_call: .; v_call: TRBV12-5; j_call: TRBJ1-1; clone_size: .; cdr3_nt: TGTGCTAGTGCCCCAAACGGGCTTGGTCGGACTTTCTTT; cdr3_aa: CASAPNGLGRTFF
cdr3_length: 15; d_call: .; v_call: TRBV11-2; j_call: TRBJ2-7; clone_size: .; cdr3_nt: TGTGCCAGCAGCCCCAGGGGGGGGCCCTTAGCCGAGCAGTACTTC; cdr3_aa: CASSPRGGPLAEQYF